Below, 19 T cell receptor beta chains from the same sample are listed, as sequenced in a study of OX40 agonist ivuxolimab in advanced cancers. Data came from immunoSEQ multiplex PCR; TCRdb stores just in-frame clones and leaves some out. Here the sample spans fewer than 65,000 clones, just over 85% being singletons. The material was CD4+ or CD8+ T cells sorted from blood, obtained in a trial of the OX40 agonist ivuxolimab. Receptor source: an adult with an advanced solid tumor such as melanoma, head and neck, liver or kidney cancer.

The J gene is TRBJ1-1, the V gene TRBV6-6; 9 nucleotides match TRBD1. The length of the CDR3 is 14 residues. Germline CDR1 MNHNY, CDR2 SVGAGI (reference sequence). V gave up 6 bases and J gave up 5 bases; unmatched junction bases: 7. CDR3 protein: CASRLQGAKTEAFF. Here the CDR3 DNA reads TGTGCCAGCAGATTACAGGGGGCGAAGACTGAAGCTTTCTTT.

This CDR3 is CASRDVDRGPGNTIYF. Written as DNA, the CDR3 is TGTGCCAGCAGGGATGTTGACAGGGGCCCTGGAAACACCATATATTTT. This rearrangement joins TRBV5-8 to TRBJ1-3; 8 bases are shared with TRBD1. Trimming at V came to 5 bases and at J to 2 bases, leaving 9 bases not matched to a gene. Germline CDR1 reads SGHTS; CDR2 reads YDEGEE. The length of the CDR3 is 16 residues.

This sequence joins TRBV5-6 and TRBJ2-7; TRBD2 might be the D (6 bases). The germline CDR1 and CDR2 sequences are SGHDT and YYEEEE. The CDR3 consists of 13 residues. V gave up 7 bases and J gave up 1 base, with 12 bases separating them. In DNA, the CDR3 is TGTGCCAGCTGTCTAGCGAGATCCTACGAGCAGTACTTC. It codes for CASCLARSYEQYF.

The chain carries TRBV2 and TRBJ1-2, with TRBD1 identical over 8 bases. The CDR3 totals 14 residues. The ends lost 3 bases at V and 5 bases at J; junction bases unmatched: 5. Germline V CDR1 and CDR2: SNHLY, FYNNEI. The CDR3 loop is CASSDQQGEYGYTF. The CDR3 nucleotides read TGTGCCAGCAGTGATCAACAGGGGGAATATGGCTACACCTTC.

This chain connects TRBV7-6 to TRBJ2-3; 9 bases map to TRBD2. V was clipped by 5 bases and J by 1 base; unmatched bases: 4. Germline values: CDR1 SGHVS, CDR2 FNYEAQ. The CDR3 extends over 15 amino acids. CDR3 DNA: TGTGCCAGCAGCCCCGGCGGGAGGGGCACAGATACGCAGTATTTT. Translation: CASSPGGRGTDTQYF.

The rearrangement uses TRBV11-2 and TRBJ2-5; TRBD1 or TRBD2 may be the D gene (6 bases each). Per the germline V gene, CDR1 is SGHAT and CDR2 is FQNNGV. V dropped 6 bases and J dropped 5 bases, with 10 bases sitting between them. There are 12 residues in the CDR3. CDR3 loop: CASRGGRETQYF. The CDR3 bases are TGTGCCAGCAGAGGGGGGAGGGAGACCCAGTACTTC.

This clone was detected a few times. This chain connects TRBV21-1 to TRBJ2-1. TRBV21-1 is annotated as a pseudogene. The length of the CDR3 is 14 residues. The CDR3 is CARVLRAFNNEQFF. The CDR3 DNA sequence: TGTGCCAGGGTACTTAGGGCCTTTAACAATGAGCAGTTCTTC.

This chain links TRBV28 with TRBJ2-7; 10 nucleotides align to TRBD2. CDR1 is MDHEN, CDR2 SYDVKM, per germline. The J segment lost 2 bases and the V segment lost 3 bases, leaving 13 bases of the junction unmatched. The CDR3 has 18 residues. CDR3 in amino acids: CASSFTLSSGRATYEQYF. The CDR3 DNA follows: TGTGCCAGCAGTTTTACCCTTTCTAGCGGGAGAGCAACCTACGAGCAGTACTTC.

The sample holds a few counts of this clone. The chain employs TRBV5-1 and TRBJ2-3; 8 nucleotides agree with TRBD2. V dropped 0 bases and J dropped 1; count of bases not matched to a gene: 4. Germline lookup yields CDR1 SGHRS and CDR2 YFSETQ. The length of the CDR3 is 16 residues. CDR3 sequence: CASSLAGTRGTDTQYF. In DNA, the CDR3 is TGCGCCAGCAGCTTGGCCGGGACTAGGGGCACAGATACGCAGTATTTT.

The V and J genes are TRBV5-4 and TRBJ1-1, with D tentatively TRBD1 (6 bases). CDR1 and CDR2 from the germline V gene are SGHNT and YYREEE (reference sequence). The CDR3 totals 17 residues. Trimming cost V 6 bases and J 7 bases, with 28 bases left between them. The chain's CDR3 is CASTKEGGRGSWGEAFF. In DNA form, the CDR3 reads TGTGCCAGCACCAAAGAGGGGGGGCGCGGATCTTGGGGTGAAGCTTTCTTT. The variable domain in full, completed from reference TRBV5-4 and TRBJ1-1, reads ETGVTQSPTHLIKTRGQQVTLRCSSQSGHNTVSWYQQALGQGPQFIFQYYREEENGRGNFPPRFSGLQFPNYSSELNVNALELDDSALYLCASTKEGGRGSWGEAFFGQGTRLTVV.

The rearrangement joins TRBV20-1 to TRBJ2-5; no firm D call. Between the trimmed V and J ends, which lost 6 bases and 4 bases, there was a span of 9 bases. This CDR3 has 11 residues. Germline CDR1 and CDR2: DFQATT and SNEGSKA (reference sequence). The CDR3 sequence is CSAPEAETQYF. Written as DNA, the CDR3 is TGCAGTGCCCCTGAGGCAGAGACCCAGTACTTC.

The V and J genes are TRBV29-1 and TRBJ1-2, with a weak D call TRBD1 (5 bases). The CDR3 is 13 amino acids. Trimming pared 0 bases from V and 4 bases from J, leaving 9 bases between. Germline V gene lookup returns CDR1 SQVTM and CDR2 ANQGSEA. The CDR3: CSVEDRAGYGYTF. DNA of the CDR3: TGCAGCGTTGAAGACAGGGCCGGCTATGGCTACACCTTC.

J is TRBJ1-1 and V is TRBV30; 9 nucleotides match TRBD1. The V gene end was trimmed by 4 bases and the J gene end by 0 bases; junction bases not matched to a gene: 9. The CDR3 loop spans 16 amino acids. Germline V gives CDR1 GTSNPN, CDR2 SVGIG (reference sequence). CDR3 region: CAWNRGLYGVNTEAFF. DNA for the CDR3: TGTGCCTGGAACAGGGGGCTCTATGGGGTGAACACTGAAGCTTTCTTT.

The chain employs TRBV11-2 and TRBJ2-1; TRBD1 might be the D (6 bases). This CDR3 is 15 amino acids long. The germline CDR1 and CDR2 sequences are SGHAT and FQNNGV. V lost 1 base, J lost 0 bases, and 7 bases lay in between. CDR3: CASSLGRGSYNEQFF. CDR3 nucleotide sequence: TGTGCCAGCAGCTTAGGCAGGGGCTCCTACAATGAGCAGTTCTTC.

CDR3 in DNA: TGTGCCAGCAGTGGACTAGCGGGAATCTACGAGCAGTACTTC. As protein: CASSGLAGIYEQYF. The chain has TRBV2 and TRBJ2-7, with 11 bases that match TRBD2. The CDR3 covers 14 residues. Germline CDR1 SNHLY, CDR2 FYNNEI. J gave up 3 bases and V 4 bases, and 2 bases lay outside the gene matches.

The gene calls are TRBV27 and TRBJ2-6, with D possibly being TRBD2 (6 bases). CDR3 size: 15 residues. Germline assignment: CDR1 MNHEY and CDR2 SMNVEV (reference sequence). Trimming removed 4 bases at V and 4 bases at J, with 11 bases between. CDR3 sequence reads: CASSWGVTGANVLTF. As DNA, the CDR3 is TGTGCCAGCAGTTGGGGGGTCACGGGGGCCAACGTCCTGACTTTC.

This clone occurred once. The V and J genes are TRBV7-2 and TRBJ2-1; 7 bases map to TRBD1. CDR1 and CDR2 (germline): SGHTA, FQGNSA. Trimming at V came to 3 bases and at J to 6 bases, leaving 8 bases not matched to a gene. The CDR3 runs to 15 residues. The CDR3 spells CASSFVATGSNEQFF. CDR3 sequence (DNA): TGTGCCAGCAGCTTCGTAGCGACAGGGTCCAATGAGCAGTTCTTC. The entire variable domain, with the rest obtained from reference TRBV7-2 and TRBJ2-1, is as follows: GAGVSQSPSNKVTEKGKDVELRCDPISGHTALYWYRQSLGQGLEFLIYFQGNSAPDKSGLPSDRFSAERTGGSVSTLTIQRTQQEDSAVYLCASSFVATGSNEQFFGPGTRLTVL.

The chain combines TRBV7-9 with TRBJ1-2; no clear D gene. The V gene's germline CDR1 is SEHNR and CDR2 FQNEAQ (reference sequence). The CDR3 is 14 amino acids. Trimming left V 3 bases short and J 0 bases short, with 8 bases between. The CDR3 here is CASSLSGSNYGYTF. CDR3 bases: TGTGCCAGCAGCTTGTCAGGATCTAACTATGGCTACACCTTC.

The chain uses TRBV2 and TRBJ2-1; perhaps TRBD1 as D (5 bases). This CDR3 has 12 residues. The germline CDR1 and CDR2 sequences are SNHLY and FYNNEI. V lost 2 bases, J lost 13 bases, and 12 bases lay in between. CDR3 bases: TGTGCCAGCAGTGAACAGGGCTGGGTTCAGTTCTTC. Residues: CASSEQGWVQFF.